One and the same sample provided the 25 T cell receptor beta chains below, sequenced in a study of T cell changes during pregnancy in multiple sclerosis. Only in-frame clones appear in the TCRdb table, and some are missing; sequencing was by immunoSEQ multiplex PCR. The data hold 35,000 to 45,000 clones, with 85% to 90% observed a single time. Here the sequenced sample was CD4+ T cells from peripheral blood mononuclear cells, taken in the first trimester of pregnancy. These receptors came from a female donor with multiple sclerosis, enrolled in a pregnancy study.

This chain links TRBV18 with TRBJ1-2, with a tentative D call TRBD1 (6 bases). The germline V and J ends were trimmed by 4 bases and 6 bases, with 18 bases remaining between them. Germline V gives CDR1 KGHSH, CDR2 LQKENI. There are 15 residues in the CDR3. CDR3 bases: TGTGCCAGCTCACAAAGGGTCAGGGGTTTGGATGGCTACACCTTC. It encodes CASSQRVRGLDGYTF.

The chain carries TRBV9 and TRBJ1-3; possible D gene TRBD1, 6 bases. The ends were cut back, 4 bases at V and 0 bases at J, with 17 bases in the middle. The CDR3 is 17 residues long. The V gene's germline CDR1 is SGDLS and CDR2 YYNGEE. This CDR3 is CASSPYGGGGSGNTIYF. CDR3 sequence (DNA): TGTGCCAGCAGCCCATATGGGGGAGGGGGCTCTGGAAACACCATATATTTT.

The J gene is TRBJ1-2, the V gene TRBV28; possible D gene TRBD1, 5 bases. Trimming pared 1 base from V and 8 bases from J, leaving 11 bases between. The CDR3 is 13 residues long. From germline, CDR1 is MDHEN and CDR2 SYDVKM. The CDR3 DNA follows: TGTGCCAGCAGTTTATTTGCAGGGAGGGGCTACACCTTC. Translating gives CASSLFAGRGYTF.

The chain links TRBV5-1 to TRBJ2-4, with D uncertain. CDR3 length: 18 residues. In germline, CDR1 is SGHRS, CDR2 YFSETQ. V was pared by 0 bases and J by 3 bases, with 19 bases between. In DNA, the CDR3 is TGCGCCAGCAGCTTGGCCGGATCCAGCGTCGTGGACAAAAACATTCAGTACTTC. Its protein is CASSLAGSSVVDKNIQYF.

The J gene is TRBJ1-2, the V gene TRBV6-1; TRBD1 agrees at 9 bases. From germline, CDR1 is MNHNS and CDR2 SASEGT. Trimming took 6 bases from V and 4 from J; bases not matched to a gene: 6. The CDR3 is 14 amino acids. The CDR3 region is CASRDRGAIYGYTF. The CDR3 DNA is TGTGCCAGCAGGGACAGGGGCGCGATCTATGGCTACACCTTC.

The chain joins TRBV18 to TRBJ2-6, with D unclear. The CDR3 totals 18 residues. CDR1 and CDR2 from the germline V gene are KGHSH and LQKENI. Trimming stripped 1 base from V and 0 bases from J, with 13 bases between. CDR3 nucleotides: TGTGCCAGCTCACCACGTCTGGCCGCTTACTCTGGGGCCAACGTCCTGACTTTC. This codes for CASSPRLAAYSGANVLTF.

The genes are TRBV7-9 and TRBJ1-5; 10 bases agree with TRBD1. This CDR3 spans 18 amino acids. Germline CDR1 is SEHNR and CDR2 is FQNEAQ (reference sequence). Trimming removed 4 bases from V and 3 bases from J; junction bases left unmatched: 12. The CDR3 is CASSSWDRTGGNNQPQHF. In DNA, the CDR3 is TGTGCCAGCAGCTCGTGGGACCGGACAGGGGGAAACAATCAGCCCCAGCATTTT. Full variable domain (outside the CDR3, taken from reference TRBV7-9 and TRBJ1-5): DTGVSQNPRHKITKRGQNVTFRCDPISEHNRLYWYRQTLGQGPEFLTYFQNEAQLEKSRLLSDRFSAERPKGSFSTLEIQRTEQGDSAMYLCASSSWDRTGGNNQPQHFGDGTRLSIL.

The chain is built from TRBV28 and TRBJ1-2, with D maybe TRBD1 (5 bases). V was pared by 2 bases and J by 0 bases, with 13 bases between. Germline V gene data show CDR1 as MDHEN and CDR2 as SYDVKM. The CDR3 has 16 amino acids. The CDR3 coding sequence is TGTGCCAGCAGTTTAACGGGGGGAAGGCCTAACTATGGCTACACCTTC. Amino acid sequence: CASSLTGGRPNYGYTF.

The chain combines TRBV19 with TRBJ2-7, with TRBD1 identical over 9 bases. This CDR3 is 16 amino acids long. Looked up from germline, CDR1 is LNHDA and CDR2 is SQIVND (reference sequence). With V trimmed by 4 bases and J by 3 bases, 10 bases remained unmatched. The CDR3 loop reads CASSTTRDRVHYEQYF. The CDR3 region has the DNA TGTGCCAGTAGTACCACCCGGGACAGGGTGCACTACGAGCAGTACTTC.

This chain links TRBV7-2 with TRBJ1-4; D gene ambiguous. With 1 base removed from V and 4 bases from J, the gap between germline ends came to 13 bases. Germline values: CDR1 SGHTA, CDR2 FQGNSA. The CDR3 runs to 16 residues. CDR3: CASSLDPGMGNEKLFF. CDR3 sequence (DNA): TGTGCCAGCAGCTTAGATCCGGGGATGGGTAATGAAAAACTGTTTTTT.

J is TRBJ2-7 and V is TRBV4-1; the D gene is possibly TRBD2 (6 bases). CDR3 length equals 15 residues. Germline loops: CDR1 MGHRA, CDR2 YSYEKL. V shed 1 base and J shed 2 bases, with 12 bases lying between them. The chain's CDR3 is CASSQGLGRPYEQYF. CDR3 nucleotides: TGCGCCAGCAGCCAAGGATTAGGGAGGCCCTACGAGCAGTACTTC.

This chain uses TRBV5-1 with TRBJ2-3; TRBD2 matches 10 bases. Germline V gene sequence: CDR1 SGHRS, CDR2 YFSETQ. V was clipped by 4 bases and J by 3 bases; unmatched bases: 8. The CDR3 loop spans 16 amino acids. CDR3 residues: CASSPPGLASTDTQYF. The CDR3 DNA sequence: TGCGCCAGCAGCCCGCCGGGACTAGCGTCGACAGATACGCAGTATTTT.

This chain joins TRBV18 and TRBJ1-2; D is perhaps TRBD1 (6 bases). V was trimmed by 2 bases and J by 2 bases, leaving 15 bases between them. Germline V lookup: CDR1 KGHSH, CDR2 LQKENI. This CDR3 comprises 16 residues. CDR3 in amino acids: CASSPRAGAENYGYTF. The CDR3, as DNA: TGTGCCAGCTCACCAAGGGCAGGGGCAGAGAACTATGGCTACACCTTC.

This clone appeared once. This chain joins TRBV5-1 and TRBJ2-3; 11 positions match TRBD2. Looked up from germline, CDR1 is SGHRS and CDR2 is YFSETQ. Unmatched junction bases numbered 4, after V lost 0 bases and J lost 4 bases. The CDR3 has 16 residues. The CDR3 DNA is TGCGCCAGCAGCTTGGTGACTAGCGGGACCGCAGATACGCAGTATTTT. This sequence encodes CASSLVTSGTADTQYF.

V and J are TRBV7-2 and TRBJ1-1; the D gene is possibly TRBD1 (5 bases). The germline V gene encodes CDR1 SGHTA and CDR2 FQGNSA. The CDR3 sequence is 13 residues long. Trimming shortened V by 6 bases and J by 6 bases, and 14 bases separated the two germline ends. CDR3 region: CASRIDSGPEAFF. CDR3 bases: TGTGCCAGCAGAATTGACAGTGGGCCTGAAGCTTTCTTT.

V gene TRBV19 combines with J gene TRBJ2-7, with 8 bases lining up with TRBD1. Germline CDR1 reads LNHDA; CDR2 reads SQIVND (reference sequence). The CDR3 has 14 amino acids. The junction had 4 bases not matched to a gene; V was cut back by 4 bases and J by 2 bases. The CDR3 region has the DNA TGTGCCAGTAGTAGAGTCAGGGGGCCCTACGAGCAGTACTTC. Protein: CASSRVRGPYEQYF.

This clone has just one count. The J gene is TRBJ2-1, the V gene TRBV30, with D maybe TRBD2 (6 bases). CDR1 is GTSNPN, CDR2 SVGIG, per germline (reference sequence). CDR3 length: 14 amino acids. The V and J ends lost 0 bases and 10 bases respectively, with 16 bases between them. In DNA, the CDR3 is TGTGCCTGGAGTGTGGGGGTCTCACGGGGGGAGCAGTTCTTC. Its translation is CAWSVGVSRGEQFF. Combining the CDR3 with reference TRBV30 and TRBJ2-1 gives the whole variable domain SQTIHQWPATLVQPVGSPLSLECTVEGTSNPNLYWYRQAAGRGLQLLFYSVGIGQISSEVPQNLSASRPQDRQFILSSKKLLLSDSGFYLCAWSVGVSRGEQFFGPGTRLTVL.

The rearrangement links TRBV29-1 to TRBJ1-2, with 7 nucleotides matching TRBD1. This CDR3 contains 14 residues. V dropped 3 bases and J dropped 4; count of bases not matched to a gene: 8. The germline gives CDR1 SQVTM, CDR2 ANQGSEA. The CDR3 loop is CSVDRQGASYGYTF. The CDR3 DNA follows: TGCAGCGTTGACCGACAGGGTGCAAGCTATGGCTACACCTTC.

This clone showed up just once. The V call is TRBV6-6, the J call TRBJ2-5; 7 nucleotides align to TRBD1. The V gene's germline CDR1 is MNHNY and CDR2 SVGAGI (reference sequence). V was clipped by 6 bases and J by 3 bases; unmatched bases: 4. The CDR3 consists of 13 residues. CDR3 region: CASRSGQKETQYF. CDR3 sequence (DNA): TGTGCCAGCAGGTCGGGACAGAAAGAGACCCAGTACTTC.

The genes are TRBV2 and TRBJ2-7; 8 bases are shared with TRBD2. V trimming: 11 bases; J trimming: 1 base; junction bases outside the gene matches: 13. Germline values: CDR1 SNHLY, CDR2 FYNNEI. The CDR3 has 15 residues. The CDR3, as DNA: TGTGCCGGAAGACGGGGGGGTGCTCATTCCTACGAGCAGTACTTC. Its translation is CAGRRGGAHSYEQYF.

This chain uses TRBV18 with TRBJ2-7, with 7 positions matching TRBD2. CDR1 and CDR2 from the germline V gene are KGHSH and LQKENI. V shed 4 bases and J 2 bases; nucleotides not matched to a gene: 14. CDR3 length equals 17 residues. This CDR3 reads CASSLASGGGSTYEQYF. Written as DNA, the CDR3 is TGTGCCAGCTCACTGGCCTCGGGGGGAGGTTCTACCTACGAGCAGTACTTC. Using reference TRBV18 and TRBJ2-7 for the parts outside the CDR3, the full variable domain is NAGVMQNPRHLVRRRGQEARLRCSPMKGHSHVYWYRQLPEEGLKFMVYLQKENIIDESGMPKERFSAEFPKEGPSILRIQQVVRGDSAAYFCASSLASGGGSTYEQYFGPGTRLTVT.

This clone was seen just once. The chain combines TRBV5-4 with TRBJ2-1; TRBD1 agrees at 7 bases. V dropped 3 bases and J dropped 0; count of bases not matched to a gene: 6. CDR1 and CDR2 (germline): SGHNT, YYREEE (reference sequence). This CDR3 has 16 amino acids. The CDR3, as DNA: TGTGCCAGCAGCTCGGGACAGACTCTCTCCTACAATGAGCAGTTCTTC. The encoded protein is CASSSGQTLSYNEQFF. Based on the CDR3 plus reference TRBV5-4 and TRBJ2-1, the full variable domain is ETGVTQSPTHLIKTRGQQVTLRCSSQSGHNTVSWYQQALGQGPQFIFQYYREEENGRGNFPPRFSGLQFPNYSSELNVNALELDDSALYLCASSSGQTLSYNEQFFGPGTRLTVL.

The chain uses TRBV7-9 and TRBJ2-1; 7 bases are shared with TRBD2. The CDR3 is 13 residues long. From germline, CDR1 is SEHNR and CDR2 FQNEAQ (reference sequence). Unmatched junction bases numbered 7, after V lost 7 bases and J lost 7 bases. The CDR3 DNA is TGTGCCAGCATGCCCTGGGGGGGGAATGAGCAGTTCTTC. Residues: CASMPWGGNEQFF.

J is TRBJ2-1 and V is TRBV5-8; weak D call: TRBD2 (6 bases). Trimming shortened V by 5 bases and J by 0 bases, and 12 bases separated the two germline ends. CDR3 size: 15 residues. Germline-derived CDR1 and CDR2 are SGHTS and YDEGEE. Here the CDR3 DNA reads TGTGCCAGCAGGCCGACTAGGAGCTCCTACAATGAGCAGTTCTTC. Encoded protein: CASRPTRSSYNEQFF.

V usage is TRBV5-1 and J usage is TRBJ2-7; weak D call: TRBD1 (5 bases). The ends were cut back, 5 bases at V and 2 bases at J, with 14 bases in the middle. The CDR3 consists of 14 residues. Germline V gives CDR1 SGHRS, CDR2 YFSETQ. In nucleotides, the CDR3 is TGCGCCAGCAGTGTTGGGCAGGGAACCTACGAGCAGTACTTC. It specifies CASSVGQGTYEQYF.